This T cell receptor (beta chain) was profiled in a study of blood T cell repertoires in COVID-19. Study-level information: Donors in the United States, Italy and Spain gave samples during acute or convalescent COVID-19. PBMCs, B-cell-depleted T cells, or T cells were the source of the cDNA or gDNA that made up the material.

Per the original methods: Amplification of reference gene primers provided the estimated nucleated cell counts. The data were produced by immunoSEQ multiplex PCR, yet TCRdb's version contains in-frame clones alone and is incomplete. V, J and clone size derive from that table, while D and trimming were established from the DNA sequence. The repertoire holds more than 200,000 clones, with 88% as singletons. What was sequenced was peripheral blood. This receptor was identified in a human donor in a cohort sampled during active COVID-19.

The CDR3 DNA sequence: TGTGCCAGTAGTACTCGACAGAATAGCAATCAGCCCCAGCATTTT. Translating gives CASSTRQNSNQPQHF. The chain couples TRBV19 to TRBJ1-5, with D perhaps matching TRBD1 (5 bases). The CDR3 is made up of 15 amino acids. The V end was cut by 4 bases, the J end by 0 bases, with 10 bases between. Per germline, CDR1 LNHDA and CDR2 SQIVND (reference sequence).